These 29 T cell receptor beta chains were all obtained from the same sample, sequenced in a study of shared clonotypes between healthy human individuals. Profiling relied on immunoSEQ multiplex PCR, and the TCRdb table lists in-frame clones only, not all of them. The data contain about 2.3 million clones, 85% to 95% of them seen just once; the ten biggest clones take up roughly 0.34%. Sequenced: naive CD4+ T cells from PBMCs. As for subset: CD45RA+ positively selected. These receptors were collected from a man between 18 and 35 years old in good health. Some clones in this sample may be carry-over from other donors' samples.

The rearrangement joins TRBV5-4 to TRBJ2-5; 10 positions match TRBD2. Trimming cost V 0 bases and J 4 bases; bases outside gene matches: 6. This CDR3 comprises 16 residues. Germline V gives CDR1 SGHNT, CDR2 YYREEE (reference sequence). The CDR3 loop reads CASSLAASGRRETQYF. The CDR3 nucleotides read TGTGCCAGCAGCTTGGCCGCTAGCGGGAGAAGAGAGACCCAGTACTTC. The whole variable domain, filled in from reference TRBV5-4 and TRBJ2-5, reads ETGVTQSPTHLIKTRGQQVTLRCSSQSGHNTVSWYQQALGQGPQFIFQYYREEENGRGNFPPRFSGLQFPNYSSELNVNALELDDSALYLCASSLAASGRRETQYFGPGTRLLVL.

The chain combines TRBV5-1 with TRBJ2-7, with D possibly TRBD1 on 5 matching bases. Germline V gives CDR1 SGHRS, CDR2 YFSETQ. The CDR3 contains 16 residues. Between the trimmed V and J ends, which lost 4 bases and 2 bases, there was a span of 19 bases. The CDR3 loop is CASSPPVMGLTYEQYF. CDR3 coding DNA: TGCGCCAGCAGCCCCCCCGTAATGGGGCTAACCTACGAGCAGTACTTC.

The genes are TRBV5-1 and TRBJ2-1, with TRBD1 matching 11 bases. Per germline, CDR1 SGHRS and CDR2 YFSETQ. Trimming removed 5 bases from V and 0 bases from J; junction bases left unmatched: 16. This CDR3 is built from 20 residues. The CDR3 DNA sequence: TGCGCCAGCAGTTCCGTAGGAGGACAGGGGGCATATCTCTCCTACAATGAGCAGTTCTTC. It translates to CASSSVGGQGAYLSYNEQFF.

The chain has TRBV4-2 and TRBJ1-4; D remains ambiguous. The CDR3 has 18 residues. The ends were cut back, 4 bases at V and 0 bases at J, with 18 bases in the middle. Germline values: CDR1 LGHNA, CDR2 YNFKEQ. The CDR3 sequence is CASSPDITGAATNEKLFF. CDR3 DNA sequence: TGTGCCAGCAGCCCCGACATAACGGGAGCGGCAACTAATGAAAAACTGTTTTTT.

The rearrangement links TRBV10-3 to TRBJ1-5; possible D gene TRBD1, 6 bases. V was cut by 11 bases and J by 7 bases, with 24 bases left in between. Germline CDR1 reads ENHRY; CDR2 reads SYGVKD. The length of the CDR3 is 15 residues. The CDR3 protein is CAARRGGAWNQPQHF. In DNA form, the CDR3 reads TGTGCCGCTCGCCGGGGGGGGGCTTGGAACCAGCCCCAGCATTTT.

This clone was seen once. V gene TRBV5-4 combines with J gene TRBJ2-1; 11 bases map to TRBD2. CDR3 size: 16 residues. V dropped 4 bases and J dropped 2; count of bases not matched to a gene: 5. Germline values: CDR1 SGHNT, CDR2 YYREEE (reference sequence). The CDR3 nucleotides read TGTGCCAGCAGCATCGAGGGACTAGCGGCCTACAATGAGCAGTTCTTC. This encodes CASSIEGLAAYNEQFF.

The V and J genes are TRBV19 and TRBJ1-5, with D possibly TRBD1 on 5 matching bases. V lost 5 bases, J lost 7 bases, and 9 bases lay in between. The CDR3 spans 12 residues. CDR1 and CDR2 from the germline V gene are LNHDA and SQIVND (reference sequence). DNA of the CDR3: TGTGCCAGTAGTGCCAGGGCGCAGCCCCAGCATTTT. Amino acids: CASSARAQPQHF. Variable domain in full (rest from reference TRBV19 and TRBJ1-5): DGGITQSPKYLFRKEGQNVTLSCEQNLNHDAMYWYRQDPGQGLRLIYYSQIVNDFQKGDIAEGYSVSREKKESFPLTVTSAQKNPTAFYLCASSARAQPQHFGDGTRLSIL.

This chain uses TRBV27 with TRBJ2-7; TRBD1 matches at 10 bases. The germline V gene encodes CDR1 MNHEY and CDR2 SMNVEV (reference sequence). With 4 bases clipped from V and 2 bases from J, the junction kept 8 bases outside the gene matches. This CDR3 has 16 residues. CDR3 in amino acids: CASSSHRQGAAYEQYF. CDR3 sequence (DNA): TGTGCCAGCAGTTCACATCGACAGGGGGCGGCCTACGAGCAGTACTTC.

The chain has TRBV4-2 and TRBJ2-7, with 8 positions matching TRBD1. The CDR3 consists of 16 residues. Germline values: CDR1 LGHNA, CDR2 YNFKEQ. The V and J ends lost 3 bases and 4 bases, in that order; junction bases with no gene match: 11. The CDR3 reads CASSHQWTGLTYEQYF. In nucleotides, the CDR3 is TGTGCCAGCAGCCACCAGTGGACAGGGCTAACGTACGAGCAGTACTTC.

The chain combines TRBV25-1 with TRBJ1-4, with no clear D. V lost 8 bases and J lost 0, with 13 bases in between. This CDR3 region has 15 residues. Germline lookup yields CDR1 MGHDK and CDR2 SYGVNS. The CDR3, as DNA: TGTGCCAGCGGGGAGGGCGGTGCAACTAATGAAAAACTGTTTTTT. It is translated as CASGEGGATNEKLFF.

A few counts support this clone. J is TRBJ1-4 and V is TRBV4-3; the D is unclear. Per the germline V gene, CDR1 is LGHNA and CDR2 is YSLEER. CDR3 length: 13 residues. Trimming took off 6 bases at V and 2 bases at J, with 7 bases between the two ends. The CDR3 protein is CASRRSTNEKLFF. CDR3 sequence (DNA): TGCGCCAGCAGAAGGAGTACTAATGAAAAACTGTTTTTT.

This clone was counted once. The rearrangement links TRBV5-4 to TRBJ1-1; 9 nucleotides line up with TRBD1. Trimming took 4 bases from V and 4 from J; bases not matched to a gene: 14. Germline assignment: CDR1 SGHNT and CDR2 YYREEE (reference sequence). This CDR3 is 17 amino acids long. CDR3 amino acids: CASSKTLGDRVGTEAFF. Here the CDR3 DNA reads TGTGCCAGCAGCAAGACCCTGGGGGACAGGGTTGGCACTGAAGCTTTCTTT.

The CDR3 DNA is TGTGCCAGCAGCTCGAGAGCGGGACTTGACTACGAGCAGTACTTC. It is translated as CASSSRAGLDYEQYF. The V call is TRBV7-2, the J call TRBJ2-7, with 7 bases that match TRBD2. This CDR3 is 15 amino acids long. The V gene's germline CDR1 is SGHTA and CDR2 FQGNSA. The junction had 9 bases not matched to a gene; V was cut back by 4 bases and J by 3 bases.

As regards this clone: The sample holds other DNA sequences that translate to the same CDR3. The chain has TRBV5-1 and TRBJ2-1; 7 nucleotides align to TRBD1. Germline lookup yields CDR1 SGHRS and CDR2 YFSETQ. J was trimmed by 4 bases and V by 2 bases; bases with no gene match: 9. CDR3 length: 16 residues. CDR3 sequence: CASSFTSGTVYNEQFF. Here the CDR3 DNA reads TGCGCCAGCAGCTTTACTTCCGGGACAGTGTACAATGAGCAGTTCTTC.

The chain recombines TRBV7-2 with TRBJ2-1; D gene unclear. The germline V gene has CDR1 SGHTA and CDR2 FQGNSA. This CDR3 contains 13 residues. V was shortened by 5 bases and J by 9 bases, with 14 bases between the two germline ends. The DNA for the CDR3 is TGTGCCAGCAGCGTCAGAGAGCTGGGTGAGCAGTTCTTC. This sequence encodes CASSVRELGEQFF.

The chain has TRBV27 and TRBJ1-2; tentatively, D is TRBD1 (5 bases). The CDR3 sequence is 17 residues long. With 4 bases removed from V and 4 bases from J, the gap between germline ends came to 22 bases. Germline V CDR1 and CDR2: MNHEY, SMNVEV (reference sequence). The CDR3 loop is CASSSQGYWGYGYGYTF. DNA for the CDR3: TGTGCCAGCAGTTCGCAGGGATATTGGGGATATGGCTATGGCTACACCTTC.

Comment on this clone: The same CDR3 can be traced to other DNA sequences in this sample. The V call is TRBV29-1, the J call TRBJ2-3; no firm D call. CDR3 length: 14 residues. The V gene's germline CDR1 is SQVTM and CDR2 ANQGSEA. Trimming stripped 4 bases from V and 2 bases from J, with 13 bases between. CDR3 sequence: CSVVGQVNTDTQYF. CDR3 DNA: TGCAGCGTTGTCGGGCAGGTTAACACAGATACGCAGTATTTT.

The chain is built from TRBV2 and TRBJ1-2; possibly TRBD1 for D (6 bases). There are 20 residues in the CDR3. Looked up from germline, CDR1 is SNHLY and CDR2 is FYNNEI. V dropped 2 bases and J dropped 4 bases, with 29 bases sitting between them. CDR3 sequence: CASSELGGPRLNSAFYGYTF. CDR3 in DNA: TGTGCCAGCAGTGAACTGGGGGGGCCTAGACTAAACTCTGCCTTCTATGGCTACACCTTC. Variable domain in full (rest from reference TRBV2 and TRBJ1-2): EPEVTQTPSHQVTQMGQEVILRCVPISNHLYFYWYRQILGQKVEFLVSFYNNEISEKSEIFDDQFSVERPDGSNFTLKIRSTKLEDSAMYFCASSELGGPRLNSAFYGYTFGSGTRLTVV.

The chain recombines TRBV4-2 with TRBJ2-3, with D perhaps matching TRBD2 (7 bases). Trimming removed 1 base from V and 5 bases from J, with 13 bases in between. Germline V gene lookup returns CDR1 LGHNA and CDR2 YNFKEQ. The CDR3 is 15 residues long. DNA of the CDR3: TGTGCCAGCAGCCAAGGGGGGGGGCGCGAAGATACGCAGTATTTT. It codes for CASSQGGGREDTQYF.

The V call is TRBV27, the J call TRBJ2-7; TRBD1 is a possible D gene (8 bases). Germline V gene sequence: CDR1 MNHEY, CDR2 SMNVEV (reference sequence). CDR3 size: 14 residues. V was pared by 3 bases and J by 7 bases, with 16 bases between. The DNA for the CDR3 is TGTGCCAGCAGTTTGAGGACAGGGAGGGATGAGCAGTACTTC. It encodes CASSLRTGRDEQYF.

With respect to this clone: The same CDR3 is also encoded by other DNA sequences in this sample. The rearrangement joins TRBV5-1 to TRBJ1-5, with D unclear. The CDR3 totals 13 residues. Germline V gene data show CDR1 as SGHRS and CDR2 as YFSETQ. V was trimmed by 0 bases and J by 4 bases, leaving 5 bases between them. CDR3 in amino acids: CASSLEVNQPQHF. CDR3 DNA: TGCGCCAGCAGCTTGGAAGTGAATCAGCCCCAGCATTTT.

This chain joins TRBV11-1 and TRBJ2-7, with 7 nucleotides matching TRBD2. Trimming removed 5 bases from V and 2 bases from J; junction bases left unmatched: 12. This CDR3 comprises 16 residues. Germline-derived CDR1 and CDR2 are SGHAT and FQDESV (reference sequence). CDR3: CASSQSPTSAAYEQYF. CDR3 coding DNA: TGTGCCAGCAGCCAAAGCCCCACTAGCGCTGCCTACGAGCAGTACTTC.

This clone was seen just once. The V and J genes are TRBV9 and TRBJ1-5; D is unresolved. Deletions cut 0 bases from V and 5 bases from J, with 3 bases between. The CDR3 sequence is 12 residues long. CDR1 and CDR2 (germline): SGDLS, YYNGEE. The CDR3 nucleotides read TGTGCCAGCAGCGTAGCACATCAGCCCCAGCATTTT. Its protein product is CASSVAHQPQHF.

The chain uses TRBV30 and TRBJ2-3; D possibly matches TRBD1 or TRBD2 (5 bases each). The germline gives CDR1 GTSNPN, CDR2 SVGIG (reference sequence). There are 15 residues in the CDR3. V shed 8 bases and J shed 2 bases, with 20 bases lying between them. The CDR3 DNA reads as TGTGCCACACAGACTTCAGAGGGGCACACAGATACGCAGTATTTT. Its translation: CATQTSEGHTDTQYF.

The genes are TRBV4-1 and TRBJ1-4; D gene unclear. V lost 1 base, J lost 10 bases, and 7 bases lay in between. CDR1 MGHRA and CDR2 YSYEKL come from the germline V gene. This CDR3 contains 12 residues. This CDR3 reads CASSQAVGKLFF. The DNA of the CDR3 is TGCGCCAGCAGCCAAGCTGTCGGAAAACTGTTTTTT.

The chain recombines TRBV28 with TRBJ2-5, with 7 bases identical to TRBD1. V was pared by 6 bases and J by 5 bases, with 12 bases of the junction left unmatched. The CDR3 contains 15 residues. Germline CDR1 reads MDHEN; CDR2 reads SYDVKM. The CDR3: CASSSAEGGRETQYF. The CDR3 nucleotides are TGTGCCAGCAGCTCCGCGGAAGGGGGCAGGGAGACCCAGTACTTC.

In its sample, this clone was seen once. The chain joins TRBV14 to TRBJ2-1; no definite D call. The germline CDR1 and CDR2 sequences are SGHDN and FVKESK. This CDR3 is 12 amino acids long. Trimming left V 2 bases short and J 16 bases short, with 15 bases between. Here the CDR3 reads CASSQSFSLPFF. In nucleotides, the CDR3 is TGTGCCAGCAGCCAAAGTTTTTCCCTCCCCTTCTTC.

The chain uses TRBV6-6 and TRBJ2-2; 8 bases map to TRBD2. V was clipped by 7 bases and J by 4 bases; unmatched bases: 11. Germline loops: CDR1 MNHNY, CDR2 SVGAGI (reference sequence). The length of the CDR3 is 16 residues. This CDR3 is CASNPLAGGLTGELFF. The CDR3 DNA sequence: TGTGCCAGCAACCCCCTGGCGGGAGGCCTCACCGGGGAGCTGTTTTTT.

CDR3 protein: CASSQGLAEEVWQFF. The CDR3, as DNA: TGTGCCAGCAGCCAGGGACTAGCGGAAGAAGTATGGCAGTTCTTC. The chain employs TRBV7-9 and TRBJ2-1, with 11 bases matching TRBD2. The CDR3 has 15 residues. In germline, CDR1 is SEHNR, CDR2 FQNEAQ (reference sequence). The V gene end was trimmed by 5 bases and the J gene end by 12 bases; junction bases not matched to a gene: 12.